This T cell receptor beta chain was sequenced in a study of blood T cell repertoires in COVID-19 (TCRdb year 2020). About the full investigation: ImmuneRACE Cohort 3 recovered participants were defined by two consecutive negative NP/OP PCR tests, healthcare professional clearance, or symptom resolution. Samples from collaborators originated in the United States, Italy and Spain and spanned both the acute and convalescent phases of COVID-19. The material from the prospective study consisted of cDNA or gDNA derived from T cells, B-cell-depleted T cells, or PBMCs. Subjects who had been exposed to COVID-19, were actively infected with it, or had recovered from it provided the deeply sampled blood TCRbeta repertoires that made up the dataset. The repertoires were released in a freely available public database intended as a resource for research on the immune response to SARS-CoV-2. Samples were obtained from the ongoing ImmuneRACE study (first 160 participants) and from over 1,000 subjects provided by 6 global collaborators. A de-identified subject ID, COVID-19 status, age in years and sex were almost always included in the sample metadata. HLA class I and class II types, where available, came from metadata supplied by the sample provider rather than from assay-based typing.

The germline ends are 13 bases apart after V is trimmed by 0 bases and J by 3 bases. Per the germline V gene, SGDLS is the CDR1 and YYNGEE is the CDR2. From the cysteine up to the phenylalanine, the CDR3 has a length of 15 residues. Solely the CDR3 DNA is kept, with 45 bases framed from the first base. General conclusions and limits of the study: The amount of clinical and demographic metadata varied by source and participant and was provided uncurated.

TCRbeta CDR3 regions were amplified from genomic DNA using the immunoSEQ Assay, a bias-controlled multiplex PCR. Turning to the authors' computational methods: The number of nucleated cells in each sample was estimated by amplification of reference gene primers within the assay. Sequence reads were collapsed and filtered to measure the absolute abundance of every unique TCRbeta CDR3 rearrangement. For each sample, productive Simpson clonality was calculated as the square root of Simpson's diversity index across productive rearrangements. Drawn from immuneACCESS, this table holds only the in-frame rearrangements with V and J called that TCRdb kept. Clones are partly lost; checked studies trace under half to an unresolved V gene and leave the rest unexplained. That table furnishes V, J and clone size, whereas the DNA furnished D and trimming. Across this sample there are around 290,000 clones, with 88% seen only once. Together, the top ten hold around 2% of the sample.

Remarks on this clone: Its antigen specificity is not known. No quality values exist for individual bases; no much larger clone is one base distant.

Enrolling through a virtual design, the prospective study's participants ranged in age from roughly 18 to 89 years and lived across approximately 25 United States geographic areas. Cohort assignment in the prospective study relied on participant-reported clinical history from a screening survey and a study questionnaire. In the prospective study, mobile phlebotomists collected whole blood, serum and a nasopharyngeal or oropharyngeal swab from each participant. Over a roughly two-month period, participants in the prospective study had the option of providing additional blood draws and questionnaires. Before DNA extraction, prospective study blood samples were shipped either frozen or at room temperature.

The sequencing input was PBMCs or T cells enriched from blood (not recorded which). The TCR originated in a woman in her sixties or seventies in a cohort exposed to, infected with or recovered from COVID-19 (not recorded which). The chain links TRBV9 with TRBJ2-7; the D gene is perhaps TRBD2, on 6 matching bases. The nucleotides are TGTGCCAGCAGCGTAGCAACGGGAGTGGGCTACGAGCAGTACTTC. Translated, it reads CASSVATGVGYEQYF.